What follows describes a single T cell receptor beta chain. The data were taken from a study of blood T cell repertoires in COVID-19. CDR3 length: 13 amino acids. CDR1 is MNHEY and CDR2 is SVGAGI in the germline V gene. The J segment lost 8 bases and the V segment lost 6 bases, leaving 7 bases of the junction unmatched. Method: immunoSEQ multiplex PCR; TCRdb's copy keeps in-frame clones and lacks some. There are about 200,000 clones in the sample; roughly 80% occur only once, and 0.9% to 0.95% lies in the top ten. The sequencing input was peripheral blood. This receptor was obtained from a man aged 55 to 69 with COVID-19, enrolled during active disease. V is TRBV6-5 and J is TRBJ1-2; 9 bases align to TRBD1. For the CDR3, the DNA is TGTGCCAGCAGAATTAGGACAGGGGACGGCTACACCTTC. This codes for CASRIRTGDGYTF.